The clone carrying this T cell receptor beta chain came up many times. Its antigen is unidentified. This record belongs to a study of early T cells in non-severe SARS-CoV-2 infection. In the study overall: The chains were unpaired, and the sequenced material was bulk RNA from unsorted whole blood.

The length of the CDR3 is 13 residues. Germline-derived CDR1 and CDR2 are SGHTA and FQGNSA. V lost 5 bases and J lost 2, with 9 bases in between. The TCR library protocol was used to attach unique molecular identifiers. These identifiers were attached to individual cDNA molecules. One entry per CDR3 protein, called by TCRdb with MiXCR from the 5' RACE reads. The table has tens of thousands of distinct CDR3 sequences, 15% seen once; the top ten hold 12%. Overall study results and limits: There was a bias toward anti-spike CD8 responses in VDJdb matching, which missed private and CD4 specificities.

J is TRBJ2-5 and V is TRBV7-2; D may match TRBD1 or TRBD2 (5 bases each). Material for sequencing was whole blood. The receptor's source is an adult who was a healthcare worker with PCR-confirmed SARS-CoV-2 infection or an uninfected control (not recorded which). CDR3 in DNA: TGTGCCAGCAGCATGGGACCACAAGAGACCCAGTACTTC. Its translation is CASSMGPQETQYF.